Included here is one TCR beta chain sequence, with context. This specimen belongs to a study of blood T cell repertoires in COVID-19. Study-level background: Acute and convalescent COVID-19 specimens originated in the United States, Italy and Spain.

The trim removed 6 bases at V and 0 bases at J, leaving 2 bases unmatched. Germline lookup yields CDR1 SNHLY and CDR2 FYNNEI. CDR3 length: 14 residues. Methods used by the authors: Amplification of reference gene primers was used by the study to estimate nucleated cell counts. The protocol was immunoSEQ multiplex PCR, while the TCRdb copy is restricted to in-frame clones and leaves out a portion. The V and J calls and clone size are taken from that table; D and trimming were inferred from the DNA. Of 130,000 or so clones detected, approximately 92% appear once; the ten largest clones hold approximately 30%.

The V gene is TRBV2, the J gene TRBJ1-5; 7 positions agree with TRBD1. Sequencing was performed on peripheral blood. The receptor was derived from a man in his 70s with active or convalescent COVID-19. The DNA for the CDR3 is TGTGCCAGCAGCACAGGGGTTAGCAATCAGCCCCAGCATTTT. Protein sequence: CASSTGVSNQPQHF.